This entry lists 17 T cell receptor beta chains sequenced from one sample in a study of shared clonotypes between healthy human individuals. CD45RO-negative, CCR7-selected cells formed the naive CD8 fraction, which excluded terminally differentiated effector memory CD45RA+ cells. The assay was immunoSEQ multiplex PCR, and TCRdb's table has in-frame clones only and misses some. The table includes 1.5 million to 2.5 million clones, approximately 94% detected once. Sequenced material: naive CD8+ T cells sorted from blood. Receptors originate from a man aged 18 to 35 in good health.

Remarks on this clone: The junction departs from germline at one end; a sequencing error may be responsible. As DNA, the CDR3 is TGTGCTAGCAGCCTGTATGGTGGAGCGGGGGTGGACGGGGAGCTGTTTTTT. Amino acid sequence: CASSLYGGAGVDGELFF. The rearrangement joins TRBV7-7 to TRBJ2-2; TRBD2 agrees at 8 bases. CDR1 SSHAT and CDR2 FNYEAQ come from the germline V gene (reference sequence). The CDR3 is 17 amino acids.

This chain uses TRBV11-3 with TRBJ1-2; 7 nucleotides agree with TRBD1. Germline lookup yields CDR1 SGHNT and CDR2 YENEEA. The CDR3 is 17 amino acids. Trimming removed 5 bases from V and 4 bases from J; junction bases left unmatched: 16. The CDR3 protein is CASSHWDSPSHPYGYTF. As DNA, the CDR3 is TGTGCCAGCAGCCACTGGGACAGTCCTTCGCACCCCTATGGCTACACCTTC.

This chain links TRBV4-3 with TRBJ2-4; the match to TRBD2 covers 8 bases. Germline CDR1 and CDR2: LGHNA and YSLEER. Losses at the gene ends were 8 bases for V and 9 bases for J; bases not matched to a gene: 21. The CDR3 is 17 residues long. The CDR3 spells CASSEDTSMGLVGIQYF. Here the CDR3 DNA reads TGCGCCAGCTCCGAGGACACCTCGATGGGACTAGTCGGCATTCAGTACTTC.

The rearrangement joins TRBV9 to TRBJ1-6; 8 bases agree with TRBD1. J lost 10 bases, V lost 3 bases, and 9 bases had no gene match. This CDR3 spans 15 amino acids. Germline V gene data show CDR1 as SGDLS and CDR2 as YYNGEE. This chain's CDR3 is CASSGTGTPSSPLHF. In DNA form, the CDR3 reads TGTGCCAGCAGCGGGACAGGGACCCCCAGCTCACCCCTCCACTTT.

The rearrangement links TRBV19 to TRBJ2-7; D unclear. This CDR3 has 13 residues. V lost 5 bases to trimming and J lost 2 bases, with 10 bases between them. Germline CDR1 and CDR2: LNHDA and SQIVND (reference sequence). CDR3 in DNA: TGTGCCAGTAGTGCCCGGTTTGCCTACGAGCAGTACTTC. The encoded protein is CASSARFAYEQYF. Combining the CDR3 with reference TRBV19 and TRBJ2-7 gives the whole variable domain DGGITQSPKYLFRKEGQNVTLSCEQNLNHDAMYWYRQDPGQGLRLIYYSQIVNDFQKGDIAEGYSVSREKKESFPLTVTSAQKNPTAFYLCASSARFAYEQYFGPGTRLTVT.

A note on this clone: Other DNA sequences of this sample code for an identical CDR3. This chain links TRBV19 with TRBJ2-1; 7 bases align to TRBD2. CDR1 and CDR2 (germline): LNHDA, SQIVND (reference sequence). This CDR3 has 14 residues. Unmatched junction bases numbered 1, after V lost 5 bases and J lost 0 bases. CDR3 in amino acids: CASSPGGSYNEQFF. For the CDR3, the DNA is TGTGCCAGTAGTCCGGGAGGCTCCTACAATGAGCAGTTCTTC.

The genes are TRBV2 and TRBJ1-3, with D possibly being TRBD1 (5 bases). The germline CDR1 and CDR2 sequences are SNHLY and FYNNEI. The CDR3 length is 15 residues. The V gene lost 6 bases and the J gene lost 4 bases, with 16 bases spanning the gap. In DNA, the CDR3 is TGTGCCAGCAGCGGCCCGGGCGGGGCCGGAAACACCATATATTTT. Residues: CASSGPGGAGNTIYF.

The rearrangement links TRBV4-3 to TRBJ2-1; TRBD2 matches at 8 bases. V lost 0 bases to trimming and J lost 2 bases; unmatched junction nucleotides: 3. From germline, CDR1 is LGHNA and CDR2 YSLEER. The CDR3 length is 16 residues. Here the CDR3 DNA reads TGCGCCAGCAGCCAAGAATGGCGGGAGGCCTACAATGAGCAGTTCTTC. Protein: CASSQEWREAYNEQFF.

The sample holds one count of this clone. The chain links TRBV28 to TRBJ2-5; a weak D match, TRBD1 (6 bases). Germline-derived CDR1 and CDR2 are MDHEN and SYDVKM. The CDR3 is 14 amino acids. V was clipped by 5 bases and J by 7 bases, with 17 bases between them. DNA of the CDR3: TGTGCCAGCAGTCCAACAGGGACCAGGGGGACCCAGTACTTC. Translating gives CASSPTGTRGTQYF.

For this clone: The sample contains more than one DNA sequence encoding this CDR3. The chain employs TRBV19 and TRBJ2-7; 10 bases align to TRBD2. CDR3 size: 14 residues. Unmatched junction bases numbered 2, after V lost 4 bases and J lost 2 bases. Germline lookup yields CDR1 LNHDA and CDR2 SQIVND (reference sequence). The CDR3 reads CASSRLAGAYEQYF. The DNA of the CDR3 is TGTGCCAGTAGTAGGCTAGCGGGGGCCTACGAGCAGTACTTC.

The chain employs TRBV28 and TRBJ1-5, with D perhaps matching TRBD1 (5 bases). Trimming took off 8 bases at V and 2 bases at J, with 10 bases between the two ends. The length of the CDR3 is 13 residues. CDR1 is MDHEN and CDR2 is SYDVKM in the germline V gene. CDR3 residues: CASGRDRNQPQHF. CDR3 nucleotide sequence: TGTGCCAGCGGAAGGGACCGCAATCAGCCCCAGCATTTT.

A single count supports this clone. The gene calls are TRBV12-5 and TRBJ1-2; D not certain. Germline CDR1 LGHNT, CDR2 FRNRAP. Trimming left V 3 bases short and J 1 base short, with 12 bases between. This CDR3 is built from 15 residues. The CDR3 nucleotides read TGTGCTAGTGGTTTCGACACTCAACTTAACTATGGCTACACCTTC. Translation gives CASGFDTQLNYGYTF.

The chain joins TRBV13 to TRBJ2-2, with TRBD1 identical over 7 bases. The CDR3 has 14 amino acids. Germline values: CDR1 PRHDT, CDR2 FYEKMQ (reference sequence). Trimming took 5 bases from V and 4 from J; bases not matched to a gene: 4. CDR3 residues: CASSPGQSTGELFF. CDR3 DNA sequence: TGTGCCAGCAGCCCGGGACAGTCCACCGGGGAGCTGTTTTTT.

This sequence joins TRBV19 and TRBJ2-5; 7 nucleotides match TRBD2. The J call may not be correct, given that the DNA end is closer to TRBJ2-7. Per germline, CDR1 LNHDA and CDR2 SQIVND (reference sequence). This CDR3 region has 16 residues. CDR3 sequence: CASSIGLAVKFYEQYF. As DNA, the CDR3 is TGTGCCAGTAGTATAGGTCTAGCGGTAAAATTCTACGAGCAGTACTTC.

The chain has TRBV6-1 and TRBJ1-1; TRBD1 might be the D (6 bases). Germline values: CDR1 MNHNS, CDR2 SASEGT. This CDR3 region has 16 residues. Deletions cut 2 bases from V and 2 bases from J, with 15 bases between. The DNA for the CDR3 is TGTGCCAGCAGTGAATTCGAAATGGACAGAAACACTGAAGCTTTCTTT. Residues: CASSEFEMDRNTEAFF.

The rearrangement links TRBV7-9 to TRBJ2-3, with D uncertain. Germline V gives CDR1 SEHNR, CDR2 FQNEAQ (reference sequence). This CDR3 is 15 amino acids long. V lost 4 bases, J lost 6 bases, and 17 bases lay in between. The CDR3 nucleotides are TGTGCCAGCAGCTCTAACGATGGGGATGTCGATACGCAGTATTTT. Amino acid sequence: CASSSNDGDVDTQYF.

The rearrangement joins TRBV6-5 to TRBJ2-7; D remains unclear. The V and J ends lost 6 bases and 5 bases respectively, with 14 bases between them. The germline V gene encodes CDR1 MNHEY and CDR2 SVGAGI. CDR3 length: 13 amino acids. The CDR3 DNA follows: TGTGCCAGCAGCTCGTCCCAGAACCACGAGCAGTACTTC. Protein product: CASSSSQNHEQYF.